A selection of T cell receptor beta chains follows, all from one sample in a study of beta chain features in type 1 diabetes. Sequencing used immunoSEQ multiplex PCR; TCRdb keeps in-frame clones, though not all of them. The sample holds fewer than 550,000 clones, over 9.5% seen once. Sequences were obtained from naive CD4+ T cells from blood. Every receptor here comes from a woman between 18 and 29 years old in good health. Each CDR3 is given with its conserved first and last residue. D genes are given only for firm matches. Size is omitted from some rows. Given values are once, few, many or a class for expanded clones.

TGTGCCAGCAGGGACAGGGTGGCCGGGGCCAACGTCCTGACTTTC,CASRDRVAGANVLTF,few,TRBJ2-6,TRBD1,TRBV6-6
TGTGCCAGCAGCTTAGGGGTAGCGGGGACAGATACGCAGTATTTT,CASSLGVAGTDTQYF,-,TRBJ2-3,TRBD2,TRBV11-2
TGTGCTAGTGGTTTGTCACAGGATTACAATGAGCAGTTCTTC,CASGLSQDYNEQFF,few,TRBJ2-1,-,TRBV12-5
TGTGCCAGCAGCACGAGCCTCGGGACCCACAATGAGCAGTTCTTC,CASSTSLGTHNEQFF,few,TRBJ2-1,-,TRBV7-9
TGCGCCAGCAGCTTAGGACTAGCGGGTCGCACAGATACGCAGTATTTT,CASSLGLAGRTDTQYF,-,TRBJ2-3,TRBD2,TRBV5-1
TGTGCCAGCAGCTTAATTATGCGTTTTGGCTACACCTTC,CASSLIMRFGYTF,few,TRBJ1-2,-,TRBV7-6
TGTGCCACCAGCAGAGGGGCGTCTAGCTCCTACAATGAGCAGTTCTTC,CATSRGASSSYNEQFF,-,TRBJ2-1,-,TRBV15
TGTGCCAGCAGTCCGGATACGGGACGATCGCAGTATTTT,CASSPDTGRSQYF,-,TRBJ2-3,-,TRBV6-5
TGTGCCAGTAGTATCACCCGGGACAGCTCCTACGAGCAGTACTTC,CASSITRDSSYEQYF,few,TRBJ2-7,TRBD1,TRBV19
TGTGCCAGCAGCTTATCCAGGTACACAGATACGCAGTATTTT,CASSLSRYTDTQYF,-,TRBJ2-3,-,TRBV7-3
TGTGCCAGCAGGCTCGGAACAACCTACGAGCAGTACTTC,CASRLGTTYEQYF,few,TRBJ2-7,-,TRBV2
TGTGCCTGGAAGGGGGTGGGGCATCAGCCCCAGCATTTT,CAWKGVGHQPQHF,few,TRBJ1-5,-,TRBV30
TGTGCCACCAGCAGAGAGGCGACTAGGCTAGCTCACGGGCAGTACTTC,CATSREATRLAHGQYF,-,TRBJ2-7,-,TRBV15
TGTGCCAGCAGCTTTCAGCGAAACACCATATATTTT,CASSFQRNTIYF,few,TRBJ1-3,-,TRBV13
TGTGCCAGCAGCGTGGGCAGCGAAGAGACCCAGTACTTC,CASSVGSEETQYF,-,TRBJ2-5,-,TRBV9
TGTGCCAGCAGTTTCCCCAACACAGGATCCCAAGAGACCCAGTACTTC,CASSFPNTGSQETQYF,few,TRBJ2-5,-,TRBV28